This T cell receptor beta chain was sequenced in a study of control samples from healthy donors and cancer patients. Germline lookup yields CDR1 LNHDA and CDR2 SQIVND (reference sequence). The V segment lost 9 bases and the J segment 1 base; nucleotides outside the gene matches: 6. CDR3 length: 14 amino acids. Profiled with immunoSEQ multiplex PCR; TCRdb holds only in-frame clones, not every one. This table holds roughly 120,000 clones, 90% found once. The rearrangement links TRBV19 to TRBJ1-5, with 7 bases that match TRBD1. The sequencing sample was made of blood. The clonotype originates from a human donor in good health. The donor label of this sample is uncertain. Written as DNA, the CDR3 is TGTGCCAGCAGACAGGGCCTAAGCAATCAGCCCCAGCATTTT. This sequence encodes CASRQGLSNQPQHF.